The 5 T cell receptor beta chains below come from one sample, sequenced in a study of tumor-infiltrating lymphocytes in localized non-small cell lung cancer (dated by TCRdb to 2020 to 2023). To prepare the library, the immunoSEQ multiplex PCR assay was applied. The table comes from immuneACCESS by way of TCRdb, which keeps in-frame sequences with V and J called. Part of the clones is missing from these tables; in studies checked, under half for an unresolved V gene and the rest for unknown reasons. The sample contains approximately 16,000 clones, roughly 40% of them found a single time. Approximately 15% of the sample is taken by the ten largest. The specimen sequenced was lung tumor tissue. Receptors originate from a human donor with non-small cell lung cancer.

CDR3 DNA sequence: TGTGCCAGCAGCCGTCGACCCGATATTTCCTACGAGCAGTACTTC. This sequence encodes CASSRRPDISYEQYF. The V call is TRBV11-2, the J call TRBJ2-7; D gene unclear. The germline gives CDR1 SGHAT, CDR2 FQNNGV. The CDR3 contains 15 residues. V gave up 5 bases and J gave up 1 base, with 15 bases separating them.

Note on this clone: Mismatch with germline at one junction end may stem from a read error. This chain joins TRBV19 and TRBJ1-2; 7 nucleotides match TRBD1. This CDR3 spans 16 amino acids. Germline V gene data show CDR1 as LNHDA and CDR2 as SQIVND (reference sequence). CDR3 bases: TGTGCCAGTAGTGTAGACCGGGACAGAGCTAACTATGGCTACACCTTC. Its translation is CASSVDRDRANYGYTF. The full variable domain, with the rest looked up from reference TRBV19 and TRBJ1-2, is DGGITQSPKYLFRKEGQNVTLSCEQNLNHDAMYWYRQDPGQGLRLIYYSQIVNDFQKGDIAEGYSVSREKKESFPLTVTSAQKNPTAFYLCASSVDRDRANYGYTFGSGTRLTVV.

The rearrangement uses TRBV7-2 and TRBJ2-7; no firm D call. Looked up from germline, CDR1 is SGHTA and CDR2 is FQGNSA. The CDR3 covers 14 residues. V shed 1 base and J shed 4 bases, with 11 bases lying between them. The CDR3 reads CASSLVSLGYEQYF. The CDR3 bases are TGTGCCAGCAGCTTAGTTAGCTTGGGATACGAGCAGTACTTC.

This clone was picked up a small number of times. This rearrangement joins TRBV2 to TRBJ2-4; 8 bases match TRBD1. The germline V gene encodes CDR1 SNHLY and CDR2 FYNNEI. CDR3 size: 16 residues. Trimming took 6 bases from V and 0 from J; bases not matched to a gene: 7. CDR3 residues: CASSRTGPLAKNIQYF. In DNA form, the CDR3 reads TGTGCCAGCAGCCGGACAGGGCCCTTAGCCAAAAACATTCAGTACTTC.

The V call is TRBV28, the J call TRBJ1-4; D is perhaps TRBD1 (5 bases). The CDR3 runs 14 residues. Trimming took off 5 bases at V and 3 bases at J, with 10 bases between the two ends. CDR1 is MDHEN, CDR2 SYDVKM, per germline. The CDR3 loop reads CASSRQSPNEKLFF. In DNA form, the CDR3 reads TGTGCCAGCAGTCGACAGTCCCCTAATGAAAAACTGTTTTTT.